The 7 T cell receptor beta chains presented below share a single source sample, sequenced in a study of blood T cell repertoires in COVID-19. Assay used: immunoSEQ multiplex PCR; TCRdb lists only in-frame clones, some missing. This table has fewer than 200,000 clones, about 80% appearing once. The sequenced material came from peripheral blood. Source of these receptors: a woman in her fifties or sixties with active or convalescent COVID-19.

J is TRBJ1-4 and V is TRBV28, with D possibly TRBD1 on 5 matching bases. The CDR3 consists of 14 residues. In germline, CDR1 is MDHEN, CDR2 SYDVKM. Trimming removed 5 bases from V and 6 bases from J, with 13 bases in between. CDR3 sequence: CASSISGWDEKLFF. CDR3 in DNA: TGTGCCAGCAGTATTTCAGGGTGGGATGAAAAACTGTTTTTT.

The chain recombines TRBV7-2 with TRBJ2-5; 7 bases line up with TRBD1. The CDR3 has 14 residues. Trimming removed 5 bases from V and 4 bases from J; junction bases left unmatched: 7. Germline assignment: CDR1 SGHTA and CDR2 FQGNSA. The CDR3 DNA sequence: TGTGCCAGCAGCGGTAGACAGGGACGAGAGACCCAGTACTTC. It specifies CASSGRQGRETQYF.

This chain connects TRBV30 to TRBJ1-2; D call uncertain. The CDR3 is made up of 13 amino acids. The germline V and J ends were trimmed by 0 bases and 7 bases, with 12 bases remaining between them. Germline V gene lookup returns CDR1 GTSNPN and CDR2 SVGIG (reference sequence). CDR3 nucleotide sequence: TGTGCCTGGAGTGTGGGAGGTGTAGGTGGCTACACCTTC. This encodes CAWSVGGVGGYTF.

The chain uses TRBV19 and TRBJ1-6, with 9 positions matching TRBD1. The CDR3 contains 16 residues. V lost 4 bases and J lost 6; bases outside the gene matches: 7. CDR1 is LNHDA, CDR2 SQIVND, per germline (reference sequence). The CDR3 sequence: CASSTYGQGSNSPLHF. CDR3 bases: TGTGCCAGTAGTACCTATGGACAGGGGAGTAATTCACCCCTCCACTTT.

V gene TRBV5-1 combines with J gene TRBJ2-3, with D perhaps matching TRBD1 (6 bases). V lost 0 bases to trimming and J lost 0 bases, with 8 bases between them. Germline V gene data show CDR1 as SGHRS and CDR2 as YFSETQ. This CDR3 has 15 residues. The CDR3 nucleotides read TGCGCCAGCAGCTTGGCCACAGGGAGCACAGATACGCAGTATTTT. This codes for CASSLATGSTDTQYF.

This clone was detected a few times. At the DNA level, this CDR3 is encoded by other sequences in the same sample as well. This chain joins TRBV7-3 and TRBJ2-5, with D maybe TRBD2 (5 bases). CDR1 and CDR2 from the germline V gene are SGHTA and FQGTGA. The CDR3 extends over 13 amino acids. V gave up 5 bases and J gave up 1 base, with 8 bases separating them. The CDR3 DNA reads as TGTGCCAGCAGCCCTGGACTCCAAGAGACCCAGTACTTC. Amino acid sequence: CASSPGLQETQYF.

The chain is built from TRBV29-1 and TRBJ2-7, with 9 positions matching TRBD2. V dropped 1 base and J dropped 2; count of bases not matched to a gene: 3. Germline V lookup: CDR1 SQVTM, CDR2 ANQGSEA. This CDR3 comprises 14 residues. The CDR3 nucleotides are TGCAGCGTTGAAGTCCTAGCGGGGACCTACGAGCAGTACTTC. It translates to CSVEVLAGTYEQYF.